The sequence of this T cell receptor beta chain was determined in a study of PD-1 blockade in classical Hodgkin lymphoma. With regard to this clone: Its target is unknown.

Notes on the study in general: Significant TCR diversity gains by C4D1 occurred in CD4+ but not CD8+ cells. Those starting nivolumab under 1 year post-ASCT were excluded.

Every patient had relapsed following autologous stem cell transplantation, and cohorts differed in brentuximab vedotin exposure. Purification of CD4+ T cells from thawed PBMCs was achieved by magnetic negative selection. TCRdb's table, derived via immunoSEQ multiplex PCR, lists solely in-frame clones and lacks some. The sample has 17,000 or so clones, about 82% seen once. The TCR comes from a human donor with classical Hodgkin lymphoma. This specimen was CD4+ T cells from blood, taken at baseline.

CDR3 DNA sequence: TGTGCCAGCAGGCAAGGCCAGGGGTCCTACGAGCAGTACTTC. Protein sequence: CASRQGQGSYEQYF. This chain links TRBV21-1 with TRBJ2-7; TRBD1, the D gene given by the table, was not confirmed from the DNA. TRBV21-1 is a known pseudogene. This CDR3 is 14 amino acids long.